This T cell receptor beta chain was found in a study of CD8 T cells in ankylosing spondylitis. Per the germline V gene, CDR1 is SGHRS and CDR2 is YFSETQ. The junction had 8 bases not matched to a gene; V was cut back by 4 bases and J by 5 bases. This CDR3 is built from 15 residues. TCRdb ran MiXCR on the 5' RACE reads and lists one entry per CDR3 protein. The sample consists of around 130,000 distinct CDR3 sequences, about 6.5% of them appearing once. Sequencing was carried out using blood, either unsorted or a sorted T cell fraction (not recorded which). The TCR sequence derives from a male donor with ankylosing spondylitis or in good health (not recorded which). The chain combines TRBV5-1 with TRBJ2-3; TRBD2 agrees at 9 bases. In nucleotides, the CDR3 is TGCGCCAGCAGCCGCTGGCGGGGGGGAGGAGATACGCAGTATTTT. The encoded protein is CASSRWRGGGDTQYF.